Listed below are T cell receptor beta chains from one sample, sequenced in a study of cytomegalovirus exposure and HLA in healthy donors. Using immunoSEQ multiplex PCR, the repertoire was profiled, and TCRdb retains in-frame clones only, with some absent. Altogether about 120,000 clones are present, roughly 76% being singletons, with the ten largest covering roughly 3%. Sequencing was carried out using PBMCs. The source is a woman in her fifties or sixties in good health and CMV-seronegative. The CDR3 runs from the conserved cysteine through the conserved F or W. D genes are given only for firm matches. Where a row states a size, it is once, few, many or the class of an expanded clone; other rows omit it.

CDR3 protein	CDR3 DNA	V gene	D gene	clone size	J gene
CASSGDTVYGYTF	TGTGCCAGCAGTGGGGACACCGTCTATGGCTACACCTTC	TRBV2	.	.	TRBJ1-2
CASSVSRAGEKLFF	TGTGCCAGCAGTGTCAGCAGGGCCGGTGAAAAACTGTTTTTT	TRBV6-5	.	.	TRBJ1-4
CASSLRPSWGVQPQHF	TGTGCCAGCAGTTTACGGCCGTCGTGGGGGGTTCAGCCCCAGCATTTT	TRBV28	.	once	TRBJ1-5
CATSLTTDYNSPLHF	TGTGCCACCAGCTTAACGACAGACTATAATTCACCCCTCCACTTT	TRBV15	.	.	TRBJ1-6
CASRPTGFNTEAFF	TGTGCCAGTAGACCGACAGGATTTAACACTGAAGCTTTCTTT	TRBV19	.	.	TRBJ1-1
CASRSASGSLYEQYF	TGTGCCAGCAGGTCGGCTAGCGGGAGTTTGTACGAGCAGTACTTC	TRBV6-5	TRBD2	.	TRBJ2-7
CASSTARDTGELFF	TGTGCCAGCTCGACAGCAAGGGACACCGGGGAGCTGTTTTTT	TRBV28	.	.	TRBJ2-2
CASSPPDIRVSNQPQHF	TGTGCCAGCAGTCCCCCCGACATTCGCGTATCAAATCAGCCCCAGCATTTT	TRBV28	.	few	TRBJ1-5
CSGLQGWYTEAFF	TGCAGCGGGTTGCAGGGATGGTACACTGAAGCTTTCTTT	TRBV29-1	.	.	TRBJ1-1
CASSYFPRGGYNEQFF	TGTGCCAGCAGTTATTTCCCTCGGGGGGGCTACAATGAGCAGTTCTTC	TRBV6-6	TRBD2	once	TRBJ2-1
CASSTDSQTQYF	TGTGCCAGCAGTACGGACAGCCAGACCCAGTACTTC	TRBV6-5	.	.	TRBJ2-5
CASSLRGFLEQYF	TGTGCCAGCAGCTTGCGGGGTTTCCTCGAGCAGTACTTC	TRBV5-4	.	.	TRBJ2-7
CASSLVGDRHNEQFF	TGTGCCAGCAGCTTAGTGGGGGACAGACACAATGAGCAGTTCTTC	TRBV13	TRBD1	.	TRBJ2-1
CASSQRLYQETQYF	TGTGCCAGCTCTCAGCGCCTGTACCAAGAGACCCAGTACTTC	TRBV7-3	.	.	TRBJ2-5
CASSELGGSSTDTQYF	TGTGCCAGCAGTGAACTAGGTGGTTCTAGCACAGATACGCAGTATTTT	TRBV6-1	.	.	TRBJ2-3
CASSLRNLGGEQYF	TGTGCCAGCAGTTTACGAAACCTCGGTGGCGAGCAGTACTTC	TRBV28	.	once	TRBJ2-7
CASSFRDWRGNTIYF	TGTGCCAGCAGTTTCAGGGATTGGCGCGGAAACACCATATATTTT	TRBV28	.	.	TRBJ1-3
CAIGPSSYEQYF	TGTGCCATCGGGCCGAGCTCCTACGAGCAGTACTTC	TRBV10-3	.	.	TRBJ2-7
CASSPHGQRYGYTF	TGTGCCAGCAGTCCACACGGACAACGCTATGGCTACACCTTC	TRBV27	.	.	TRBJ1-2
CASSYDAKSYGYTF	TGTGCCAGCAGTTACGATGCTAAGAGCTATGGCTACACCTTC	TRBV6-5	.	.	TRBJ1-2
CASSLEGEGSPLHF	TGCGCCAGCAGCTTGGAAGGGGAGGGCTCACCCCTCCACTTT	TRBV5-1	.	.	TRBJ1-6
CASSKQREGQFF	TGTGCCAGTAGTAAACAGCGGGAGGGTCAGTTCTTC	TRBV19	TRBD2	.	TRBJ2-1
CASIGAGGSYNEQFF	TGTGCCAGCATCGGCGCGGGAGGCTCCTACAATGAGCAGTTCTTC	TRBV6-5	TRBD2	.	TRBJ2-1
CASSWGTTYNEQFF	TGTGCCAGCAGCTGGGGGACTACGTACAATGAGCAGTTCTTC	TRBV5-4	TRBD2	few	TRBJ2-1
CSSSVRDSSYEQYF	TGTTCCAGCAGCGTCCGGGACTCTTCCTACGAGCAGTACTTC	TRBV7-9	.	.	TRBJ2-7
CASSLSRGTGENTQYF	TGTGCCAGCAGTTTATCGCGAGGGACAGGGGAAAATACGCAGTATTTT	TRBV27	TRBD1	.	TRBJ2-3
CACGGVQETQYF	TGTGCCTGCGGGGGCGTACAAGAGACCCAGTACTTC	TRBV19	.	.	TRBJ2-5
CASSAVEQFF	TGTGCCAGCAGTGCGGTTGAGCAGTTCTTC	TRBV28	.	.	TRBJ2-1
CASSQVGAGAAFF	TGCGCCAGCAGCCAAGTCGGGGCAGGGGCGGCTTTCTTT	TRBV4-3	.	.	TRBJ1-1
CASSSLAGGLTDTQYF	TGTGCCAGCAGTTCATTAGCGGGAGGGCTCACAGATACGCAGTATTTT	TRBV28	TRBD2	.	TRBJ2-3
CASSQTGTGNQPQHF	TGTGCCAGCAGCCAAACCGGGACAGGGAATCAGCCCCAGCATTTT	TRBV5-6	TRBD1	.	TRBJ1-5
CASTRKQGATYEQYF	TGTGCCAGCACTAGAAAGCAGGGGGCGACCTACGAGCAGTACTTC	TRBV2	TRBD1	.	TRBJ2-7
CASRPVMNTEAFF	TGTGCCAGCAGGCCAGTGATGAACACTGAAGCTTTCTTT	TRBV28	.	.	TRBJ1-1
CATKPISRDGYTF	TGTGCCACCAAGCCCATCAGTCGGGATGGCTACACCTTC	TRBV5-8	.	few	TRBJ1-2
CASSQDRQISEQYF	TGCGCCAGCAGCCAAGATCGTCAGATCTCCGAGCAGTACTTC	TRBV4-3	.	few	TRBJ2-7
CASSPPREQTQYF	TGTGCCAGCTCACCACCGAGGGAACAGACCCAGTACTTC	TRBV18	.	.	TRBJ2-5
CASSLGGRDYNEQFF	TGTGCCAGCAGTTTGGGCGGGAGAGACTACAATGAGCAGTTCTTC	TRBV27	TRBD2	.	TRBJ2-1
CASTLVPLATGRGTEAFF	TGTGCCAGCACCCTAGTTCCCCTCGCAACAGGGCGGGGGACTGAAGCTTTCTTT	TRBV28	.	.	TRBJ1-1
CSVFIGANTEAFF	TGCAGCGTTTTCATAGGGGCGAACACTGAAGCTTTCTTT	TRBV29-1	.	.	TRBJ1-1
CASSQGVGNEKLFF	TGTGCCAGCAGCCAGGGGGTCGGTAATGAAAAACTGTTTTTT	TRBV5-6	TRBD1	.	TRBJ1-4
CAISDGATNEKLFF	TGTGCCATCAGTGACGGTGCAACTAATGAAAAACTGTTTTTT	TRBV10-3	.	.	TRBJ1-4
CATNRGGNTEAFF	TGTGCCACTAACAGGGGGGGGAACACTGAAGCTTTCTTT	TRBV6-6	TRBD1	.	TRBJ1-1
CASSARTGRTFEQYF	TGTGCCAGCAGTGCCCGGACAGGGAGAACTTTCGAGCAGTACTTC	TRBV2	TRBD1	.	TRBJ2-7
CASRQRSSETQYF	TGTGCCAGCAGACAAAGGAGTAGCGAGACCCAGTACTTC	TRBV2	.	.	TRBJ2-5
CASSQEDGTSVLFF	TGTGCCAGCAGCCAAGAGGATGGGACTAGTGTTCTGTTCTTC	TRBV4-2	TRBD2	.	TRBJ2-1
CASSLYRGEAFF	TGTGCCAGCAGTTTATATAGGGGTGAAGCTTTCTTT	TRBV28	.	.	TRBJ1-1
CASSPDRGSNEQYF	TGTGCCAGCAGCCCCGACAGGGGGTCTAACGAGCAGTACTTC	TRBV2	TRBD1	few	TRBJ2-7
CASSLRGRYEQYF	TGTGCCAGCAGCCTCAGGGGGCGATACGAGCAGTACTTC	TRBV28	TRBD1	.	TRBJ2-7
CASRSGGVGGYTF	TGTGCCAGCAGGTCCGGGGGGGTTGGGGGCTACACCTTC	TRBV7-2	.	.	TRBJ1-2
CASSLGQGLMSYTF	TGTGCCAGCAGCTTGGGACAGGGGTTGATGAGCTACACCTTC	TRBV5-4	TRBD1	.	TRBJ1-2
CASSPGGQVGTDTQYF	TGTGCCAGCAGCCCGGGGGGGCAGGTTGGCACAGATACGCAGTATTTT	TRBV7-9	TRBD2	.	TRBJ2-3
CASSGLAGTGELFF	TGTGCCAGCAGCGGACTAGCGGGAACCGGGGAGCTGTTTTTT	TRBV5-4	TRBD2	.	TRBJ2-2
CASRLLAGEYNEQFF	TGTGCCAGCAGGCTCCTCGCGGGAGAGTACAATGAGCAGTTCTTC	TRBV7-2	TRBD2	.	TRBJ2-1
CASSFDRDYEQYF	TGTGCCAGCAGCTTCGACAGGGACTACGAGCAGTACTTC	TRBV5-4	TRBD1	.	TRBJ2-7
CASSSPPRTSYGYTF	TGTGCCAGCAGCTCGCCCCCTAGGACATCCTATGGCTACACCTTC	TRBV7-9	.	.	TRBJ1-2